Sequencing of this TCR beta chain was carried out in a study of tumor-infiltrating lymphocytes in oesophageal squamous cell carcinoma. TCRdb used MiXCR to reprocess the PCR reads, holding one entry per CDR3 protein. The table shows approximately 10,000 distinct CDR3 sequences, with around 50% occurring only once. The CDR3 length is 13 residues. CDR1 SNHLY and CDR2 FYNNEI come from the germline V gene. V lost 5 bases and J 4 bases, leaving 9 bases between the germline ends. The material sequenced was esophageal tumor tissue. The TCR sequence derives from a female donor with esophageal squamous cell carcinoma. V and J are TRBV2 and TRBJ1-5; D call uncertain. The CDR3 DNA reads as TGTGCCAGCAGTAGACGGGTAAATCAGCCCCAGCATTTT. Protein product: CASSRRVNQPQHF. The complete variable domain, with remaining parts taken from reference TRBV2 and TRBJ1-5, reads EPEVTQTPSHQVTQMGQEVILRCVPISNHLYFYWYRQILGQKVEFLVSFYNNEISEKSEIFDDQFSVERPDGSNFTLKIRSTKLEDSAMYFCASSRRVNQPQHFGDGTRLSIL.